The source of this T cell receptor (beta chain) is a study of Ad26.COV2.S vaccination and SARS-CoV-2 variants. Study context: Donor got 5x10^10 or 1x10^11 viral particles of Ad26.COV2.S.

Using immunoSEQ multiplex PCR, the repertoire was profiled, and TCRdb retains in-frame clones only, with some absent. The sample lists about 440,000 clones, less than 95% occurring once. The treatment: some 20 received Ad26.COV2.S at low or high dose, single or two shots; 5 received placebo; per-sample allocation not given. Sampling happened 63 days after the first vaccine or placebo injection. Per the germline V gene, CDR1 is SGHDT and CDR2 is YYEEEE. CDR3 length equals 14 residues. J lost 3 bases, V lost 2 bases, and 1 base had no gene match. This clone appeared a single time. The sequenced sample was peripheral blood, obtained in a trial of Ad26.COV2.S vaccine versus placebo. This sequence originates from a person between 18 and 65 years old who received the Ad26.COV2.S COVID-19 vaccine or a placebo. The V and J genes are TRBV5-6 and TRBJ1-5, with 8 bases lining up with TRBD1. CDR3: CASSLQGVNQPQHF. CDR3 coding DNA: TGTGCCAGCAGCTTACAGGGGGTCAATCAGCCCCAGCATTTT.